This T cell receptor beta chain was observed in a study of shared clonotypes between healthy human individuals. Repertoires were generated with immunoSEQ multiplex PCR, while TCRdb's copy carries only in-frame clones and drops some. Here the sample spans around 2.1 million clones, around 95% being singletons. Trimming cost V 2 bases and J 3 bases, with 11 bases left between them. The length of the CDR3 is 15 residues. Germline CDR1 reads MNHEY; CDR2 reads SVGAGI. This chain links TRBV6-5 with TRBJ1-3; no reliable D call. The TCR comes from a young man in good health. Sequencing used naive CD4+ T cells sorted from blood. Subset described: CD45RA+ positively selected. CDR3 nucleotides: TGTGCCAGCAGTTACAGTCAACGCAGTGGAAACACCATATATTTT. Residues: CASSYSQRSGNTIYF.